This paragraph reports one T cell receptor (beta chain). Its specificity is unknown. TCRdb's table, derived via immunoSEQ multiplex PCR, lists solely in-frame clones and lacks some. Among roughly 130,000 clones, approximately 85% were seen once, and the ten largest hold 1.5% to 2%. The germline V gene encodes CDR1 SEHNR and CDR2 FQNEAQ (reference sequence). V shed 5 bases and J shed 10 bases, with 19 bases lying between them. The CDR3 is 14 amino acids. This specimen belongs to a study of T cell responses to AZD1222 COVID-19 vaccine. Study summary: Second-dose intervals near 4 or 12 weeks were combined. Study conclusions and caveats: Seropositive AZD1222 recipients at baseline numbered only 6 or 7.

The specimen was peripheral blood, collected on day 0 of AZD1222 vaccination. The TCR sequence derives from an adult in good health. This chain connects TRBV7-9 to TRBJ2-3; D is perhaps TRBD2 (5 bases). The CDR3 loop reads CASSRTKDSIPQYF. DNA of the CDR3: TGTGCCAGCAGCCGAACTAAGGACTCAATACCGCAGTATTTT. Variable domain in full (rest from reference TRBV7-9 and TRBJ2-3): DTGVSQNPRHKITKRGQNVTFRCDPISEHNRLYWYRQTLGQGPEFLTYFQNEAQLEKSRLLSDRFSAERPKGSFSTLEIQRTEQGDSAMYLCASSRTKDSIPQYFGPGTRLTVL.